There are many counts of the clone carrying this T cell receptor beta chain. Antigen: not known. The sample originates from a study of T-cell reconstitution after alpha-beta-depleted transplantation in children. Study outcomes and limitations: About two months after transplant, alpha-beta T cells reportedly came from several hundred expanded graft clones. Newly produced T cells mostly provided counts and TCRbeta diversity after one year, as hyperexpanded clones declined.

As it was prepared, the TCRbeta library received unique molecular identifiers. TCRdb re-analysed the PCR reads in MiXCR, keeping a single row per CDR3 protein. The sample lists hundreds of thousands of distinct CDR3 sequences, about a quarter occurring once. This CDR3 is built from 13 residues. Deletions cut 4 bases from V and 2 bases from J, with 12 bases between. The germline gives CDR1 SQVTM, CDR2 ANQGSEA. The sequencing here drew on PBMCs, taken before TCRalphabeta/CD19-depleted stem cell transplant. This chain connects TRBV29-1 to TRBJ2-7; D gene unclear. This sequence was found in a girl aged 2-10 years with Fanconi anemia, due to receive a stem cell transplant. CDR3 in DNA: TGCAGCGTTGGGGCAGACCTGCCCTACGAGCAGTACTTC. It codes for CSVGADLPYEQYF.